The text below deals with one T cell receptor (beta chain). Its antigen is unknown. These data belong to a study of blood T cells in healthy people across ages. Broader study findings: PBMCs went unsorted, and a conclusive naive versus antigen-experienced comparison was therefore prevented.

Combining a sample-barcoded 5' primer with a J-beta primer mix, a second PCR ran for 7 to 11 cycles. TCRdb called the 5' RACE reads again in MiXCR, with one record for every CDR3 protein. The sample consists of about 720,000 distinct CDR3 sequences, 22% of them appearing once. The CDR3 sequence is 13 residues long. CDR1 and CDR2 (germline): ENHRY, SYGVKD. The receptor's source is a man aged 70-80 years in good health. The chain combines TRBV10-3 with TRBJ2-5; D gene unclear. The J call may be in error: the DNA end matches TRBJ2-7 better. Specimen: blood. The CDR3 DNA is TGTGCCATCAGTCGGGCAGGTACCTACGAGCAGTACGTC. This encodes CAISRAGTYEQYV.